This TCR beta chain comes out of a study of CD8 T cells in Susac syndrome. Study at large: Active disease was present in more than 5 of the sequenced Susac syndrome patients, and remission in under 10. Whole-study results and caveats: In Susac patients, clonal expansion was not detected in CD4+ cells.

As concerns this clonotype: Its antigen is not identified.

Random hexamers primed reverse transcription of about 0.5 to 1 ug RNA. With immunoSEQ multiplex PCR, TCR beta CDR3 was amplified across 54 Vbeta and 13 Jbeta. TCRdb called the immunoSEQ multiplex PCR reads again in MiXCR, with one record for every CDR3 protein. The sample has roughly 200,000 distinct CDR3 sequences, around 94% seen once. This receptor was obtained from a human donor with Susac syndrome. Sequencing was carried out using CD4+ T cells from PBMCs.

The CDR3 coding sequence is TGCAGTGCTCCCTCGGTGGTAGCGGGAAGGGAGAATGAGCAGTTCTTC. This gives the protein CSAPSVVAGRENEQFF. The V and J genes are TRBV20-1 and TRBJ2-1, with 8 bases matching TRBD2. CDR3 length: 16 residues. Germline V gene sequence: CDR1 DFQATT, CDR2 SNEGSKA (reference sequence). V lost 5 bases, J lost 7 bases, and 16 bases stayed unmatched.